This is a list of T cell receptor beta chains from one sample in a study of PD-L1 blockade in urothelial cancer. Data came from immunoSEQ multiplex PCR; TCRdb stores just in-frame clones and leaves some out. This table holds 70,000 to 85,000 clones, roughly 84% found once. Sequencing used PBMCs, obtained around atezolizumab (anti-PD-L1) treatment. All receptors come from a man in his 70s with urothelial cancer. Both conserved end residues are part of each CDR3. The D gene is left open where the match is weak. Clone size is not always given. Where it is, it says once, few, many or a class for expanded clones.

TRBV6-4	TRBD2	TRBJ2-7	NA	TGTGCCAGCACCCCACCCCGGGAGGGCCCCTACGAGCAGTACTTC	CASTPPREGPYEQYF
TRBV27	NA	TRBJ1-5	NA	TGTGCCAGCGCCCACGGGAAGACTAATCAGCCCCAGCATTTT	CASAHGKTNQPQHF
TRBV5-1	TRBD2	TRBJ2-3	NA	TGCGCCAGCAGCTTGCCTAGCGGGTTTGGCACAGATACGCAGTATTTT	CASSLPSGFGTDTQYF
TRBV19	NA	TRBJ1-4	NA	TGTGCCAGTAGCCTCCCCGGCGGGGGTCCTAATGAAAAACTGTTTTTT	CASSLPGGGPNEKLFF
TRBV7-9	TRBD1	TRBJ2-5	NA	TGTGCCAGCACTTTACAGGGGGCTTGGGAGACCCAGTACTTC	CASTLQGAWETQYF
TRBV5-4	TRBD1	TRBJ1-1	NA	TGTGCCAGCAGCTGGGGCCGACAGGGGAACACTGAAGCTTTCTTT	CASSWGRQGNTEAFF
TRBV11-2	TRBD2	TRBJ2-7	NA	TGTGCCAGCAGCTTAGTTGCGGGAGGGAGGGGCGAGCAGTACTTC	CASSLVAGGRGEQYF
TRBV9	NA	TRBJ1-2	NA	TGTGCCAGCAGCGTCGGCGGGGTTTATAACTATGGCTACACCTTC	CASSVGGVYNYGYTF
TRBV7-9	NA	TRBJ2-5	NA	TGTGCCAGCAGCTTACGGGGCGGGGAAGAGACCCAGTACTTC	CASSLRGGEETQYF
TRBV25-1	NA	TRBJ2-1	NA	TGTGCCAGCAGTGAAGAAGGACTGAAGAACAATGAGCAGTTCTTC	CASSEEGLKNNEQFF
TRBV4-2	TRBD2	TRBJ2-7	NA	TGTGCCAGCAGCCACGGCCTAGCGGGTGCCTACGAGCAGTACTTC	CASSHGLAGAYEQYF
TRBV19	NA	TRBJ1-5	NA	TGTGCCAGTAGTCCGCGACAGTTCAATCAGCCCCAGCATTTT	CASSPRQFNQPQHF
TRBV18	NA	TRBJ2-5	NA	TGTGCCAGCTCATCATTCCAAGAGACCCAGTACTTC	CASSSFQETQYF
TRBV11-1	TRBD2	TRBJ2-2	NA	TGTGCCAGCACGCGGGAGGGGGACGGGGAGCTGTTTTTT	CASTREGDGELFF
TRBV11-1	TRBD2	TRBJ2-1	NA	TGTGCCAGCAGCCCAACACCGGGACTAGCTGATGATGAGCAGTTCTTC	CASSPTPGLADDEQFF
TRBV5-1	NA	TRBJ1-3	NA	TGCGCCAGCAGCCCAAGGACAGCTGGAAACACCATATATTTT	CASSPRTAGNTIYF
TRBV7-3	TRBD2	TRBJ2-3	NA	TGTGCCAGCAGCCCCACCGGGACTAGCGGGGGAGATACGCAGTATTTT	CASSPTGTSGGDTQYF
TRBV6-5	TRBD1	TRBJ1-1	NA	TGTGCCAGCAGTTTCACAGGGGACACTGAAGCTTTCTTT	CASSFTGDTEAFF
TRBV9	NA	TRBJ1-2	NA	TGTGCCAGCAGCGTAACGTCAGTTTATGGCTACACCTTC	CASSVTSVYGYTF
TRBV5-1	NA	TRBJ1-3	NA	TGCGCCAGCAGCTTGTCAAACGGGGGTCCCTCTGGAAACACCATATATTTT	CASSLSNGGPSGNTIYF
TRBV5-4	TRBD1	TRBJ1-1	NA	TGTGCCTATTCTACGGGACAGGGACAGAACACTGAAGCTTTCTTT	CAYSTGQGQNTEAFF
TRBV19	NA	TRBJ1-1	NA	TGTGCCAGTAGTATAGTGACAATGAACACTGAAGCTTTCTTT	CASSIVTMNTEAFF
TRBV2	TRBD2	TRBJ2-1	few	TGTGCCAGCACCCGGGCGGGACTAGCGGCTTCCTACAATGAGCAGTTCTTC	CASTRAGLAASYNEQFF
TRBV5-1	NA	TRBJ1-1	NA	TGCGCCAGCAGCTCAGGGATTCGAGCTTTCTTT	CASSSGIRAFF
TRBV11-2	TRBD1	TRBJ2-7	once	TGTGCCAGCAGCTTAGCCATAATGACAGGGAAAGTCTACGAGCAGTACTTC	CASSLAIMTGKVYEQYF
TRBV28	TRBD1	TRBJ2-1	NA	TGTGCCAGCAGTTTTCCCCCTGGACAGGGGGCAAAGAATGAGCAGTTCTTC	CASSFPPGQGAKNEQFF
TRBV28	NA	TRBJ2-2	NA	TGTGCCAGCAGAAGGAGGGACTACCGACAGGTGGGGGAGCTGTTTTTT	CASRRRDYRQVGELFF
TRBV6-4	TRBD2	TRBJ2-3	NA	TGTGCCAGCAGCCAGGGACTAGCGGGAACAGATACGCAGTATTTT	CASSQGLAGTDTQYF
TRBV2	NA	TRBJ2-6	NA	TGTGCCAGCAGAGGGACAAGCCTAAGCTCTGGGGCCAACGTCCTGACTTTC	CASRGTSLSSGANVLTF
TRBV18	TRBD2	TRBJ2-1	NA	TGTGCCAGCGCGAATCCGAGGGTAGCGGGCCCCCTCAATGATGAGCAGTTCTTC	CASANPRVAGPLNDEQFF
TRBV27	NA	TRBJ1-5	NA	TGTGCCAGCGGTATAGGGGTCATGGGTCAGCCCCAGCATTTT	CASGIGVMGQPQHF
TRBV7-8	TRBD1	TRBJ2-7	NA	TGTGCCAGCAGCTTAGACAGGGGCTACGAGCAGTACTTC	CASSLDRGYEQYF
TRBV6-1	NA	TRBJ2-1	once	TGTGCCAGGATCCCGGGTCGCTACAATGAGCAGTTCTTC	CARIPGRYNEQFF
TRBV5-4	TRBD1	TRBJ2-3	once	TGTGCCAGCAGCACGGGACAGGGGGACACAGATACGCAGTATTTT	CASSTGQGDTDTQYF
TRBV11-2	NA	TRBJ2-2	NA	TGTGCCAGCAGTCTACAGGGACCCGGGGAGCTGTTTTTT	CASSLQGPGELFF
TRBV5-5	TRBD1	TRBJ1-3	NA	TGTGCCAGCAGCGGACAGGGGGCAGGTTCTGGAAACACCATATATTTT	CASSGQGAGSGNTIYF
TRBV9	NA	TRBJ2-5	NA	TGTGCCAGCAGCCAAGGGGGGGAGCAAGAGACCCAGTACTTC	CASSQGGEQETQYF
TRBV27	NA	TRBJ2-1	once	TGTGCCAGCAGTTTTAGGGCAGGGAAGGAGTTCTTC	CASSFRAGKEFF
TRBV2	TRBD1	TRBJ1-1	NA	TGTGCCAGCAGCTTACAGGGGGTTACTGAAGCTTTCTTT	CASSLQGVTEAFF
TRBV14	TRBD1	TRBJ2-1	NA	TGTGCCAGCAGCCGACAGGGACCAACCCTGGGGGAGCAGTTCTTC	CASSRQGPTLGEQFF
TRBV5-1	TRBD2	TRBJ2-3	NA	TGCGCCAGCAGCTTATTTAGCGGGAGCGCTAGCACAGATACGCAGTATTTT	CASSLFSGSASTDTQYF
TRBV7-9	NA	TRBJ2-1	NA	TGTGCCAGCAGACATTGGCGCGTGGCGGGAAGCTCCTACAATGAGCAGTTCTTC	CASRHWRVAGSSYNEQFF
TRBV5-1	TRBD1	TRBJ2-1	once	TGCGCCAGCGAACCAGGACAGGGGTTCTACAATGAGCAGTTCTTC	CASEPGQGFYNEQFF
TRBV7-3	TRBD1	TRBJ2-2	NA	TGTGCCAGCAGCCAGCGCGGACAGGAGAACACCGGGGAGCTGTTTTTT	CASSQRGQENTGELFF